These T cell receptor beta chains were read from a single sample in a study of T cell responses to AZD1222 COVID-19 vaccine. Using immunoSEQ multiplex PCR, the repertoire was profiled, and TCRdb retains in-frame clones only, with some absent. The table includes about 86,000 clones, roughly 86% detected once. Sequences were derived from peripheral blood, sampled 28 days after the second AZD1222 dose. The receptor source for this set is an adult who received the AZD1222 COVID-19 vaccine. CDR3s include the opening cysteine and the closing phenylalanine or tryptophan. A D gene is named only where the DNA matches it firmly. Clone size, where shown, is once, few, many, or a class for clones that have expanded.

v_call	clone_size	j_call	d_call	cdr3_nt	cdr3_aa
TRBV18	.	TRBJ2-2	TRBD1	TGTGCCAGCTCACGAATTGAACAGGGGAACTCGAACACCGGGGAGCTGTTTTTT	CASSRIEQGNSNTGELFF
TRBV24-1	.	TRBJ2-1	TRBD2	TGTGCCACCAGTGACCGCGGGAGGGCCAATTTTGAGCAGTTCTTC	CATSDRGRANFEQFF
TRBV7-3	.	TRBJ2-7	TRBD2	TGTGCCAGCAGCCAGGTGAGTTTGACGGGGGGGCCGGAAGACGAGCAGTACTTC	CASSQVSLTGGPEDEQYF
TRBV19	.	TRBJ2-7	.	TGTGCCAGTAGTACGACGGACGGGACCTACGAGCAGTACTTC	CASSTTDGTYEQYF
TRBV3-1/TRBV3-2	.	TRBJ2-1	.	TGTGCCAGCAGCCAGCGGCAGGATGAATACAATGAGCAGTTCTTC	CASSQRQDEYNEQFF
TRBV14	.	TRBJ1-2	.	TGTGCCAGCAGCCCCTTCCGGGACCCATCCAACTATGGCTACACCTTC	CASSPFRDPSNYGYTF
TRBV15	once	TRBJ2-2	.	TGTGCCACAAAAGGGGCTCTTAACACCGGGGAGCTGTTTTTT	CATKGALNTGELFF
TRBV25-1	.	TRBJ2-1	.	TGTGCCAGCCTGGACGCTAAACCTTTCGGTGAGCAGTTCTTC	CASLDAKPFGEQFF
TRBV6-2/TRBV6-3	many	TRBJ2-5	.	TGTGCCAGCAGTTACTCTTCCGGCCAAGAGACCCAGTACTTC	CASSYSSGQETQYF
TRBV5-4	.	TRBJ2-5	.	TGTGCCAGCAGCTTGCGGACCCACGGGGAGACCCAGTACTTC	CASSLRTHGETQYF
TRBV7-9	.	TRBJ1-1	.	TGTGCCAGCAGCCTAGCAACAAGTGAAGCTTTCTTT	CASSLATSEAFF
TRBV7-9	once	TRBJ1-6	.	TGTGCCAGCACAGGGGCGAATTCACCCCTCCACTTT	CASTGANSPLHF
TRBV6-5	.	TRBJ2-7	TRBD1	TGTGCCAGCAGAAGGGGACAGAACTACGAGCAGTACTTC	CASRRGQNYEQYF
TRBV5-6	.	TRBJ1-2	.	TGTGCCAGCAGCTCCCCAGGGATCAACTATGGCTACACCTTC	CASSSPGINYGYTF
TRBV12-3/TRBV12-4	.	TRBJ1-2	.	TGTGCCAGCAGTTTTCAGGGGCTAGGTGGCTACACCTTC	CASSFQGLGGYTF
TRBV6-1	.	TRBJ1-2	TRBD1	TGTGCCAGCAGTGAATCGGAAGTACAGGGGGGCACCTTC	CASSESEVQGGTF
TRBV4-3	.	TRBJ1-6	.	TGCGCCAGCAGCCAAGAGTACGGGAAGGGGACTAGGCCCCTCCACTTT	CASSQEYGKGTRPLHF
TRBV19	.	TRBJ1-1	TRBD1	TGTGCCAGTAGTATGGGGACAGGGAGGACTGAAGCTTTCTTT	CASSMGTGRTEAFF
TRBV19	.	TRBJ1-2	.	TGTGGAAGCGGAGATTATGGCTACACCTTC	CGSGDYGYTF
TRBV14	.	TRBJ2-1	.	TGTGCCAGCAGCCAAGATGCGGAAGGTGAGCAGTTCTTC	CASSQDAEGEQFF
TRBV6-5	.	TRBJ2-3	.	TGTGCCAGCACCGCGTGGGGAGAAGATACGCAGTATTTT	CASTAWGEDTQYF
TRBV6-2/TRBV6-3	.	TRBJ1-5	.	TGTGCCAGCAGTTACTCGGATGTCGGGAGCAACAATCAGCCCCAGCATTTT	CASSYSDVGSNNQPQHF
TRBV7-8	.	TRBJ2-1	TRBD2	TGTGCTTCGGGGGGGCCCGGCAATGAGCAGTTCTTC	CASGGPGNEQFF
TRBV9	once	TRBJ1-4	.	TGTGCCAGCAGCGTAGGGTTCGGAACGGGGTATGAAAAACTGTTTTTT	CASSVGFGTGYEKLFF
TRBV28	.	TRBJ1-5	TRBD1	TGTGCCAGCATGACAGGGGTGCAGCCCCAGCATTTT	CASMTGVQPQHF
TRBV5-6	.	TRBJ1-2	TRBD1	TGTGCCAGCAGCTTGCGGGTGGCAGGGGGCTGGAACTATGGCTACACCTTC	CASSLRVAGGWNYGYTF
TRBV10-1	.	TRBJ2-7	.	TGCGCCAGCAGTGACGGACAAACTTCCTACGAGCAGTACTTC	CASSDGQTSYEQYF
TRBV18	.	TRBJ1-5	TRBD1	TGTGCCAGCTCGGGAGGGACAGGTAACAATCAGCCCCAGCATTTT	CASSGGTGNNQPQHF
TRBV7-6	few	TRBJ1-1	TRBD1	TGTGCCAGCAGCCCCTGGACAGGGGAAATGAACACTGAAGCTTTCTTT	CASSPWTGEMNTEAFF
TRBV11-2	.	TRBJ2-1	.	TGTGCCAGCAGCTTTCAACGCCATGCCATTGAGCAGTTCTTC	CASSFQRHAIEQFF